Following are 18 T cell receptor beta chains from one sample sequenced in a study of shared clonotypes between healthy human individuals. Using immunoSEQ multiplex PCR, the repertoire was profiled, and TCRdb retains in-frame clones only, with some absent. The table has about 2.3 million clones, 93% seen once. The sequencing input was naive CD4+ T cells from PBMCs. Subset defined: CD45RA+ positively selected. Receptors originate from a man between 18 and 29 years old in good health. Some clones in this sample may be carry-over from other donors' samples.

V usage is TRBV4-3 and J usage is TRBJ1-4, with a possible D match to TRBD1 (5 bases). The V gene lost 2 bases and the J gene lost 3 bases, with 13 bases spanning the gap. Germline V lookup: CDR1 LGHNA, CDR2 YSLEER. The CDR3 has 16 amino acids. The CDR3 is CASSQLAGGANEKLFF. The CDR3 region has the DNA TGCGCCAGCAGCCAATTGGCGGGGGGTGCTAATGAAAAACTGTTTTTT.

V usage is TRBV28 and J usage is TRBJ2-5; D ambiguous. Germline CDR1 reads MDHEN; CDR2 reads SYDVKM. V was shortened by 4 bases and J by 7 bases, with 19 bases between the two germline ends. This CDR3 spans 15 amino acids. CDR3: CASSSTPPVSGTQYF. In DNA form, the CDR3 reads TGTGCCAGCAGTTCGACACCCCCGGTTAGTGGGACCCAGTACTTC.

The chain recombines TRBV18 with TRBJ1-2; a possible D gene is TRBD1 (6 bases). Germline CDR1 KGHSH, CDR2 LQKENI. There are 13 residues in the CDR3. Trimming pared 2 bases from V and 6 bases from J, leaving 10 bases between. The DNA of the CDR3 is TGTGCCAGCTCACCAGAACAGGGAAATGGCTACACCTTC. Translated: CASSPEQGNGYTF.

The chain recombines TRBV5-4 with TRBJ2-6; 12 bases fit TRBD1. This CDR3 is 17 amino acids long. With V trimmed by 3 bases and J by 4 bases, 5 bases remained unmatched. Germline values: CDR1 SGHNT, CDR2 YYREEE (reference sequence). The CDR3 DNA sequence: TGTGCCAGCAGCTCCGGGACAGGGGGCCCGGGGGCCAACGTCCTGACTTTC. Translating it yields CASSSGTGGPGANVLTF.

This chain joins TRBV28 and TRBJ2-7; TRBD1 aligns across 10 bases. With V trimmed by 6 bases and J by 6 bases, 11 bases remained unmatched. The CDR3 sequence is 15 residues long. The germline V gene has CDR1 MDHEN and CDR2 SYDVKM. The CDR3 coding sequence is TGTGCCAGCAGGGGCCGGGACAGGGGTAGACGCGAGCAGTACTTC. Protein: CASRGRDRGRREQYF.

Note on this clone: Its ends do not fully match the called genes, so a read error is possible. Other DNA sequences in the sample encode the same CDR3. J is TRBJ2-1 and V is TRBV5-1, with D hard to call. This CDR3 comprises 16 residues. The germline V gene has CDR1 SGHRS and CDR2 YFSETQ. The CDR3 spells CASSLDPGGSYNEQFF. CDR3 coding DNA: TGCGCCAGCAGTTTGGACCCTGGTGGCTCCTACAATGAGCAGTTCTTC.

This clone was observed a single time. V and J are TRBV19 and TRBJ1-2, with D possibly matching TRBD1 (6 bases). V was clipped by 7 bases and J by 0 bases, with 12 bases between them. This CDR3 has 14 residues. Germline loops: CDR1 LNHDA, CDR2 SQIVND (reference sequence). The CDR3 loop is CASTPDRANYGYTF. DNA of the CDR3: TGTGCCAGTACCCCGGACAGAGCTAACTATGGCTACACCTTC.

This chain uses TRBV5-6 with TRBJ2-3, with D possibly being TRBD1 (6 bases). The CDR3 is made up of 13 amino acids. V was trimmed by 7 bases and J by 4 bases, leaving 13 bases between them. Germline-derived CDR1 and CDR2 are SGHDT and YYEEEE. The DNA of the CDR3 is TGTGCCAGCGGACTCACAGGGCCAGATACGCAGTATTTT. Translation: CASGLTGPDTQYF. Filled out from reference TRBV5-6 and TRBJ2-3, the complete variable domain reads DAGVTQSPTHLIKTRGQQVTLRCSPKSGHDTVSWYQQALGQGPQFIFQYYEEEERQRGNFPDRFSGHQFPNYSSELNVNALLLGDSALYLCASGLTGPDTQYFGPGTRLTVL.

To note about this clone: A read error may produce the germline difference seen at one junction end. The CDR3 protein is CASSLGAYGYAF. In DNA form, the CDR3 reads TGTGCCAGCAGCTTGGGGGCCTATGGCTACGCCTTC. The rearrangement joins TRBV7-9 to TRBJ1-2; D possibly corresponds to TRBD1 (6 bases). The CDR3 extends over 12 amino acids. Germline assignment: CDR1 SEHNR and CDR2 FQNEAQ (reference sequence). Looking up the rest from reference TRBV7-9 and TRBJ1-2 gives the full variable domain: DTGVSQNPRHKITKRGQNVTFRCDPISEHNRLYWYRQTLGQGPEFLTYFQNEAQLEKSRLLSDRFSAERPKGSFSTLEIQRTEQGDSAMYLCASSLGAYGYAFGSGTRLTVV.

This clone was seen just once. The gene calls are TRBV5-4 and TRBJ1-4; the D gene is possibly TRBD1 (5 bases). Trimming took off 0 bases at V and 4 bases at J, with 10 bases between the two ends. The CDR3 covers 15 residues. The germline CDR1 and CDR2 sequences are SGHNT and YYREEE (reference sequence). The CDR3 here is CASSLGGSNNEKLFF. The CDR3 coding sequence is TGTGCCAGCAGCTTGGGGGGGTCTAATAATGAAAAACTGTTTTTT.

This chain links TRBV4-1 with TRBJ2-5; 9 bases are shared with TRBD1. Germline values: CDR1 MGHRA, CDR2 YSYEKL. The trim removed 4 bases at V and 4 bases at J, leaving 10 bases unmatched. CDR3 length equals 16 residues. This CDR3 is CASSPLFTGGIETQYF. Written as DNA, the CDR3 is TGCGCCAGCAGCCCCCTCTTCACAGGGGGCATAGAGACCCAGTACTTC.

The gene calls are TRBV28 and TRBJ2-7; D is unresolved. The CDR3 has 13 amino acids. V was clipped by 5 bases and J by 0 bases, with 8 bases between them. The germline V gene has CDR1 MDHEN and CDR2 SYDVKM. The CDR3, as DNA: TGTGCCAGCAGTGTTATTTACTCCTACGAGCAGTACTTC. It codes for CASSVIYSYEQYF.

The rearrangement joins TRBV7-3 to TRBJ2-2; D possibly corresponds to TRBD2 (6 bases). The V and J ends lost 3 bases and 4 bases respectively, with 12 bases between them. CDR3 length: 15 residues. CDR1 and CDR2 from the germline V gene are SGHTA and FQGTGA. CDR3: CASSFGGKGTGELFF. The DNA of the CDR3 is TGTGCCAGCAGCTTCGGGGGAAAAGGCACCGGGGAGCTGTTTTTT.

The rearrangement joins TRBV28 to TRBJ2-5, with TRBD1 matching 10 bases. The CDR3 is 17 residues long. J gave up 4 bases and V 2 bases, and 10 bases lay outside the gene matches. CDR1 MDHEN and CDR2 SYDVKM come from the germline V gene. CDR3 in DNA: TGTGCCAGCAGTTTAGCCCGAGGGACAGGGGCCCCAGAGACCCAGTACTTC. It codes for CASSLARGTGAPETQYF.

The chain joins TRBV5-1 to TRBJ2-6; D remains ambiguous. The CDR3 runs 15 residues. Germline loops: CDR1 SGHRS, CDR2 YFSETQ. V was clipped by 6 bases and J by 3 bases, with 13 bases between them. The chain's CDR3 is CASNFGPVGANVLTF. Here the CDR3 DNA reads TGCGCCAGCAACTTTGGACCGGTTGGGGCCAACGTCCTGACTTTC.

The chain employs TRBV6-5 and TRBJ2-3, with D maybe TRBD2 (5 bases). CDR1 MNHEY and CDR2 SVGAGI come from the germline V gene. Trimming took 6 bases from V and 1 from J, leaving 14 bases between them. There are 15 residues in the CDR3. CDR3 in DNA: TGTGCCAGCAGAACCCTAGGAGGCGGCACAGATACGCAGTATTTT. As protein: CASRTLGGGTDTQYF.

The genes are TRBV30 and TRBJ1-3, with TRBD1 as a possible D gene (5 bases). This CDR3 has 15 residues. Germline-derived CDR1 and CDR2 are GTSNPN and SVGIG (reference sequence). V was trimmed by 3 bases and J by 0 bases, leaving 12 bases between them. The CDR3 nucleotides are TGTGCCTGGAGCCGAGGGGTTCGCTCTGGAAACACCATATATTTT. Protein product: CAWSRGVRSGNTIYF.

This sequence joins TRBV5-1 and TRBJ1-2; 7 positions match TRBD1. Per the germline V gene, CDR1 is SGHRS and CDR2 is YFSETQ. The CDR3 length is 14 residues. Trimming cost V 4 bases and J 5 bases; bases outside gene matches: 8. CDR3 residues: CASSVPGQKYGYTF. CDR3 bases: TGCGCCAGCAGCGTACCGGGACAGAAGTATGGCTACACCTTC.